What follows are 17 T cell receptor beta chains derived from one specimen sequenced in a study of blood T cell repertoires in COVID-19. Using immunoSEQ multiplex PCR, the repertoire was profiled, and TCRdb retains in-frame clones only, with some absent. The sample shows over 85,000 clones, around nine tenths of them seen only once. The sequencing sample was made of peripheral blood. The receptors stem from a human donor in a cohort sampled during active COVID-19.

This clone has only a few counts. The rearrangement uses TRBV6-5 and TRBJ1-2; D gene uncertain. The CDR3 extends over 14 amino acids. Germline V CDR1 and CDR2: MNHEY, SVGAGI. V lost 0 bases and J 8 bases, leaving 13 bases between the germline ends. CDR3 bases: TGTGCCAGCAGTTACTCCGGGAGCCCGGAGGGCTACACCTTC. The encoded protein is CASSYSGSPEGYTF.

The V and J genes are TRBV5-1 and TRBJ2-1, with TRBD2 identical over 16 bases. CDR3 length: 19 residues. CDR1 and CDR2 from the germline V gene are SGHRS and YFSETQ. With 0 bases clipped from V and 9 bases from J, the junction kept 12 bases outside the gene matches. The CDR3 sequence is CASSLGPGLAGGPRSEQFF. The CDR3 bases are TGCGCCAGCAGCTTGGGCCCGGGACTAGCGGGAGGGCCACGGAGTGAGCAGTTCTTC.

The chain employs TRBV5-6 and TRBJ1-4; perhaps TRBD1 as D (5 bases). Germline V gene lookup returns CDR1 SGHDT and CDR2 YYEEEE. This CDR3 is built from 14 residues. The V gene lost 2 bases and the J gene lost 1 base, with 6 bases spanning the gap. The CDR3 loop is CASSFRVTNEKLFF. The CDR3 region has the DNA TGTGCCAGCAGCTTCAGGGTAACTAATGAAAAACTGTTTTTT.

The V call is TRBV27, the J call TRBJ1-6; 10 nucleotides align to TRBD1. Per germline, CDR1 MNHEY and CDR2 SMNVEV (reference sequence). The CDR3 spans 21 residues. V was clipped by 8 bases and J by 7 bases; unmatched bases: 26. The CDR3 reads CASGRAPGQGLATSRNSPLHF. The CDR3 coding sequence is TGTGCCAGCGGCAGAGCCCCGGGACAGGGGCTGGCTACGTCGAGAAATTCACCCCTCCACTTT.

This chain links TRBV7-2 with TRBJ2-1, with 11 bases aligning to TRBD2. Germline V CDR1 and CDR2: SGHTA, FQGNSA. The CDR3 is 15 residues long. V gave up 5 bases and J gave up 8 bases; unmatched junction bases: 8. CDR3 loop: CASSPTSGSWYEQFF. The CDR3 nucleotides read TGTGCCAGCAGCCCCACTAGCGGGAGTTGGTATGAGCAGTTCTTC.

The chain joins TRBV7-9 to TRBJ2-3, with 12 bases matching TRBD2. The ends lost 0 bases at V and 5 bases at J; junction bases unmatched: 6. From germline, CDR1 is SEHNR and CDR2 FQNEAQ (reference sequence). CDR3 length: 17 residues. CDR3 bases: TGTGCCAGCAGCTTAGCGCTGACTAGCGGGAGAGTAGATACGCAGTATTTT. Translated: CASSLALTSGRVDTQYF.

V gene TRBV3-1 (or the pseudogene TRBV3-2) combines with J gene TRBJ1-3, with D possibly matching TRBD1 (6 bases). V lost 5 bases and J 0 bases, leaving 8 bases between the germline ends. Germline lookup yields CDR1 LGHDT and CDR2 YNNKEL (reference sequence). The CDR3 has 14 residues. CDR3: CASSEDSSGNTIYF. The CDR3 DNA reads as TGTGCCAGCAGCGAGGACAGCTCTGGAAACACCATATATTTT.

The V and J genes are TRBV3-1 (or the pseudogene TRBV3-2) and TRBJ2-1, with TRBD2 identical over 8 bases. This CDR3 is 16 amino acids long. Germline V gene data show CDR1 as LGHDT and CDR2 as YNNKEL (reference sequence). V gave up 4 bases and J gave up 2 bases; unmatched junction bases: 7. The DNA of the CDR3 is TGTGCCAGCAGCCTAAGCGGGAGTCTTGCCTACAATGAGCAGTTCTTC. It is translated as CASSLSGSLAYNEQFF.

The gene calls are TRBV7-6 and TRBJ1-1, with 12 positions matching TRBD1. The length of the CDR3 is 18 residues. The V segment lost 5 bases and the J segment 1 base; nucleotides outside the gene matches: 11. Germline values: CDR1 SGHVS, CDR2 FNYEAQ. Written as DNA, the CDR3 is TGTGCCAGCAGCCGCGCCCCGGGACAGGGGGCGACGAACACTGAAGCTTTCTTT. Amino acids: CASSRAPGQGATNTEAFF.

This rearrangement joins TRBV7-3 to TRBJ2-3; 9 bases fit TRBD1. Germline CDR1 SGHTA, CDR2 FQGTGA. Trimming took 5 bases from V and 4 from J; bases not matched to a gene: 7. The CDR3 sequence is 15 residues long. The CDR3 DNA sequence: TGTGCCAGCAGCCAACAGGGGGCGGGAGCAGATACGCAGTATTTT. This translates into CASSQQGAGADTQYF.

J is TRBJ2-7 and V is TRBV7-2; D gene ambiguous. The CDR3 has 12 amino acids. Germline loops: CDR1 SGHTA, CDR2 FQGNSA. Trimming cost V 0 bases and J 12 bases, with 12 bases left between them. CDR3 nucleotides: TGTGCCAGCAGCTTAGCCCAGGCCAAGAGGTACTTC. This encodes CASSLAQAKRYF. Combining the CDR3 with reference TRBV7-2 and TRBJ2-7 gives the whole variable domain GAGVSQSPSNKVTEKGKDVELRCDPISGHTALYWYRQSLGQGLEFLIYFQGNSAPDKSGLPSDRFSAERTGGSVSTLTIQRTQQEDSAVYLCASSLAQAKRYFGPGTRLTVT.

The chain employs TRBV9 and TRBJ1-3; D call uncertain. Germline values: CDR1 SGDLS, CDR2 YYNGEE. Trimming took off 5 bases at V and 2 bases at J, with 5 bases between the two ends. CDR3 length: 12 amino acids. CDR3: CASSGTGNTIYF. The CDR3 DNA reads TGTGCCAGCAGTGGCACTGGAAACACCATATATTTT.

J is TRBJ1-5 and V is TRBV28; 8 bases fit TRBD1. J gave up 5 bases and V 7 bases, and 10 bases lay outside the gene matches. In germline, CDR1 is MDHEN, CDR2 SYDVKM. The CDR3 is 15 residues long. The chain's CDR3 is CASNSGQVRHQPQHF. CDR3 in DNA: TGTGCCAGCAACTCGGGACAGGTGAGGCATCAGCCCCAGCATTTT. Supplemented by reference TRBV28 and TRBJ1-5, the full variable domain reads DVKVTQSSRYLVKRTGEKVFLECVQDMDHENMFWYRQDPGLGLRLIYFSYDVKMKEKGDIPEGYSVSREKKERFSLILESASTNQTSMYLCASNSGQVRHQPQHFGDGTRLSIL.

The chain links TRBV12-3 or TRBV12-4 to TRBJ1-1, with TRBD1 as a possible D gene (6 bases). V was pared by 5 bases and J by 3 bases, with 10 bases between. The CDR3 has 13 residues. CDR3: CASSTTGYTEAFF. Here the CDR3 DNA reads TGTGCCAGCAGTACCACAGGGTACACTGAAGCTTTCTTT.

The chain has TRBV27 and TRBJ2-7, with 11 bases fitting TRBD2. The germline V gene has CDR1 MNHEY and CDR2 SMNVEV (reference sequence). J lost 0 bases, V lost 5 bases, and 6 bases had no gene match. The CDR3 is 16 residues long. DNA for the CDR3: TGTGCCAGCAGTACCCCCGGGACTAGCGGCTCCTACGAGCAGTACTTC. It specifies CASSTPGTSGSYEQYF.

The genes are TRBV15 and TRBJ2-7; 9 bases match TRBD1. The CDR3 totals 16 residues. Trimming cost V 1 base and J 2 bases; bases outside gene matches: 6. Germline V gene sequence: CDR1 LNHNV, CDR2 YYDKDF (reference sequence). CDR3 bases: TGTGCCACCAGCAGAGGGGGGGGACAGGGACCCTACGAGCAGTACTTC. Amino acids: CATSRGGGQGPYEQYF.

The table lists this clone with a few counts. This chain joins TRBV5-1 and TRBJ2-7; 12 bases line up with TRBD2. The CDR3 consists of 15 residues. Per the germline V gene, CDR1 is SGHRS and CDR2 is YFSETQ. Trimming at V came to 0 bases and at J to 6 bases, leaving 4 bases not matched to a gene. The CDR3 region is CASSLVTSGGSEQYF. The DNA for the CDR3 is TGCGCCAGCAGCTTGGTCACTAGCGGGGGGTCCGAGCAGTACTTC.